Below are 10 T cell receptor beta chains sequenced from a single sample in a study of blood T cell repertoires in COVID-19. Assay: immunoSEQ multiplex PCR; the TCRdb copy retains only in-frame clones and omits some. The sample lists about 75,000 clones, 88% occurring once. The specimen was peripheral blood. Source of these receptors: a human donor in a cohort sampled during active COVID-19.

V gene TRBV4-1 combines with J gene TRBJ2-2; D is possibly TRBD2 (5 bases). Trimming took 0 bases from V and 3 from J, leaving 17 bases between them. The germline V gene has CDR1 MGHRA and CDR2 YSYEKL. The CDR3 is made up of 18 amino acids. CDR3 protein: CASSQERPEQDYTGELFF. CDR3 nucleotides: TGCGCCAGCAGCCAAGAGAGGCCGGAGCAGGACTACACCGGGGAGCTGTTTTTT.

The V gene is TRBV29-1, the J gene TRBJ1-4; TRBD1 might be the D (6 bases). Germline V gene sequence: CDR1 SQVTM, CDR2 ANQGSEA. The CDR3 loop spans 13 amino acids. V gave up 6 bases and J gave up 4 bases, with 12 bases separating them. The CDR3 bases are TGCAGCGTGGTGGGGGCGGGTAATGAAAAACTGTTTTTT. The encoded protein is CSVVGAGNEKLFF.

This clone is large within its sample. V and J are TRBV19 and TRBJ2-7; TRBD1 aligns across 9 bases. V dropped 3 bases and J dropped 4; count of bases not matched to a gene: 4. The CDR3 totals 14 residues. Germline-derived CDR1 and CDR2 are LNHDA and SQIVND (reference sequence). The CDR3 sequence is CASSIGTGLYEQYF. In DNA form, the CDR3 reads TGTGCCAGTAGTATCGGGACAGGGTTGTACGAGCAGTACTTC.

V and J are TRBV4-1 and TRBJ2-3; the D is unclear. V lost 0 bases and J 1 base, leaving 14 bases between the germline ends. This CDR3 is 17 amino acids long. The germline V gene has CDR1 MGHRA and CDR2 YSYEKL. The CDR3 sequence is CASSQDPSRGGTDTQYF. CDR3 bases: TGCGCCAGCAGCCAAGATCCATCCAGAGGTGGCACAGATACGCAGTATTTT.

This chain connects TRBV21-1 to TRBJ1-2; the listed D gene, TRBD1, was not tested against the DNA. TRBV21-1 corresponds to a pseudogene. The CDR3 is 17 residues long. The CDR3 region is CASSKKRDRTPNYGYTF. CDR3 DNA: TGTGCCAGCAGCAAAAAAAGGGACAGAACTCCTAACTATGGCTACACCTTC.

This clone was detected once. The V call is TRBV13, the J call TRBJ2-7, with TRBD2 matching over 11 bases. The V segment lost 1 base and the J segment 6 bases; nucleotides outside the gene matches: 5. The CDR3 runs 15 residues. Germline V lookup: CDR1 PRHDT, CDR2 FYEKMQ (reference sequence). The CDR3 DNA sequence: TGTGCCAGCAGCTTAGAAGGCGGGACTAGCGGCGAGCAGTACTTC. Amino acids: CASSLEGGTSGEQYF.

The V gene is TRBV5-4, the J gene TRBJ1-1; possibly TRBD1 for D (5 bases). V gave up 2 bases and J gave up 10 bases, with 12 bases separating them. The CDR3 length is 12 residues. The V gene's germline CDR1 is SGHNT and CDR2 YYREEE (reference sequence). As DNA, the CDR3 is TGTGCCAGCAGCTTTTCAGGCGGGGGAGCTTTCTTT. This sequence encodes CASSFSGGGAFF. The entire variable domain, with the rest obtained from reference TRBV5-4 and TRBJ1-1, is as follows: ETGVTQSPTHLIKTRGQQVTLRCSSQSGHNTVSWYQQALGQGPQFIFQYYREEENGRGNFPPRFSGLQFPNYSSELNVNALELDDSALYLCASSFSGGGAFFGQGTRLTVV.

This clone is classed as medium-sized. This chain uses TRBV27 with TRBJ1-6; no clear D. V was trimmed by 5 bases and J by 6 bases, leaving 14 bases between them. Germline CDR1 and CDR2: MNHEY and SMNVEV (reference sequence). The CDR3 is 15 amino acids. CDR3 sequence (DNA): TGTGCCAGCAGTCTAAGAGGGATTTCTAATTCACCCCTCCACTTT. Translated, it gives CASSLRGISNSPLHF.

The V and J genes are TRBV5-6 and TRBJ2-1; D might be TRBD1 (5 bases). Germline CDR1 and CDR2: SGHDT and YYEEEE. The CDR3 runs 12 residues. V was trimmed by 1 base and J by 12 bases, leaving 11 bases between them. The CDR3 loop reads CASSLYRSGQFF. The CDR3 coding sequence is TGTGCCAGCAGCTTGTACAGGTCGGGGCAGTTCTTC.

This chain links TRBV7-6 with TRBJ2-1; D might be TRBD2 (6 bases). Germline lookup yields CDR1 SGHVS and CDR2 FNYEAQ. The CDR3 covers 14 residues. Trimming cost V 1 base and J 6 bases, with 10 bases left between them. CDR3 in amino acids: CASSLEAGTNEQFF. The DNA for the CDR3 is TGTGCCAGCAGCTTAGAGGCGGGGACCAATGAGCAGTTCTTC.